The source of this TCR beta chain is a study of OX40 agonist ivuxolimab in advanced cancers. Study-level information: Three patients responded partially, comprising one with hepatocellular carcinoma and two with cutaneous melanoma.

The CDR3 length is 16 residues. Only in-frame clones appear in the TCRdb table, and some are missing; sequencing was by immunoSEQ multiplex PCR. The data contain about 60,000 clones, around 81% of them singletons. The rearrangement joins TRBV21-1 to TRBJ2-5; TRBD1 was called by the table and not checked on the DNA. TRBV21-1 is deemed a pseudogene. This sequence originates from an adult with an advanced solid tumor such as melanoma, head and neck, liver or kidney cancer. Sequenced material: CD4+ or CD8+ T cells sorted from blood, taken in a trial of the OX40 agonist ivuxolimab. CDR3: CASSKRERDSQETQYF. The CDR3 DNA reads TGTGCCAGCAGCAAAAGGGAAAGGGACAGCCAAGAGACCCAGTACTTC.